The rows below give T cell receptor beta chains drawn from one sample of a study of OX40 agonist ivuxolimab in advanced cancers. Profiling relied on immunoSEQ multiplex PCR, and the TCRdb table lists in-frame clones only, not all of them. The table has 7,900 or so clones, roughly 87% seen once. This specimen consisted of CD4+ or CD8+ T cells sorted from blood, obtained in a trial of the OX40 agonist ivuxolimab. Source of these receptors: an adult with an advanced solid tumor such as melanoma, head and neck, liver or kidney cancer. Each CDR3 is given with its conserved first and last residue. The D gene is left open where the match is weak. Expanded clones get a size class; other rows say once, few or many, or leave the size out.

DNA: TGTGCCATCAGTGAATACCCAACCGGACTAGCGGGCTACGAGCAGTACTTC
CDR3: CAISEYPTGLAGYEQYF
V: TRBV10-3
length: 17
J: TRBJ2-7
D: TRBD2
size: -

DNA: TGTGCCAGCAGTGACAGGGGGGGAGAGCCAGCTGAGACCCAGTACTTC
CDR3: CASSDRGGEPAETQYF
V: TRBV6-4
length: 16
J: TRBJ2-5
D: -
size: -

DNA: TGTGCCAGCAGCGAGGGGGGACAGGGTTACAATGAGCAGTTCTTC
CDR3: CASSEGGQGYNEQFF
V: TRBV9
length: 15
J: TRBJ2-1
D: TRBD1
size: -

DNA: TGTGCCGGCAGCGTGGGCAATCAGCCCCAGCATTTT
CDR3: CAGSVGNQPQHF
V: TRBV30
length: 12
J: TRBJ1-5
D: -
size: -

DNA: TGCGCCAGCAGCTCCGGCCGGGGGGGTTCCGGGACGGGGGCCCGCGAGCAGTACTTC
CDR3: CASSSGRGGSGTGAREQYF
V: TRBV5-1
length: 19
J: TRBJ2-7
D: TRBD2
size: -

DNA: TGTGCCAGCAGCTCCGCCGGGACAGGTGGAAACACCATATATTTT
CDR3: CASSSAGTGGNTIYF
V: TRBV7-9
length: 15
J: TRBJ1-3
D: TRBD1
size: -

DNA: TGTGCCAGCAGCCAAGAGGGACTAGCGGGAGTCCTGGAGACCCAGTACTTC
CDR3: CASSQEGLAGVLETQYF
V: TRBV14
length: 17
J: TRBJ2-5
D: TRBD2
size: -

DNA: TGTGCCAGCATCCCAAGGGCTATCTCTGGGGCCAACGTCCTGACTTTC
CDR3: CASIPRAISGANVLTF
V: TRBV28
length: 16
J: TRBJ2-6
D: -
size: -

DNA: TGTGCCAGCAGTTTTGGGCCCTACAATGAGCAGTTCTTC
CDR3: CASSFGPYNEQFF
V: TRBV27
length: 13
J: TRBJ2-1
D: -
size: -

DNA: TGTGCCAGCAGCACCGGGACAGGCTACGAGCAGTACTTC
CDR3: CASSTGTGYEQYF
V: TRBV11-2
length: 13
J: TRBJ2-7
D: TRBD1
size: -

DNA: TGTGCCAGCAGTGACGGGGGTGGCACAGATACGCAGTATTTT
CDR3: CASSDGGGTDTQYF
V: TRBV6-4
length: 14
J: TRBJ2-3
D: -
size: once

DNA: TGTGCCATCAGTGAGAACAACATGAACACTGAAGCTTTCTTT
CDR3: CAISENNMNTEAFF
V: TRBV10-3
length: 14
J: TRBJ1-1
D: -
size: -

DNA: TGTGCCACCCACTCGGGGGGGATGATAACTGAAGCTTTCTTT
CDR3: CATHSGGMITEAFF
V: TRBV19
length: 14
J: TRBJ1-1
D: -
size: -

DNA: TGTGCCAGCAGTCCCGGGTCTTCCTACGAGCAGTACTTC
CDR3: CASSPGSSYEQYF
V: TRBV5-6
length: 13
J: TRBJ2-7
D: -
size: -

DNA: TGTGCCAGTAGTAGCCCTTGGACGGAGACCTACGAGCAGTACTTC
CDR3: CASSSPWTETYEQYF
V: TRBV19
length: 15
J: TRBJ2-7
D: -
size: -

DNA: TGTGCCAGCATCCAACAGGACTATGGCTACACCTTC
CDR3: CASIQQDYGYTF
V: TRBV2
length: 12
J: TRBJ1-2
D: -
size: once

DNA: TGTGCCACCAGCATGGAGGGAAATCAGCCCCAGCATTTT
CDR3: CATSMEGNQPQHF
V: TRBV15
length: 13
J: TRBJ1-5
D: -
size: once

DNA: TGTGCCAGCAGTTCCACCGGGACTCCCTACGAGCAGTACTTC
CDR3: CASSSTGTPYEQYF
V: TRBV28
length: 14
J: TRBJ2-7
D: -
size: -

DNA: TGTGCCAGCAGACCTAGCGGGAGGTCCTCCGCCGGGGAGCTGTTTTTT
CDR3: CASRPSGRSSAGELFF
V: TRBV27
length: 16
J: TRBJ2-2
D: TRBD2
size: -

DNA: TGTGCCAGCAGCTCCGGGACTAGCGGGTACAATGAGCAGTTCTTC
CDR3: CASSSGTSGYNEQFF
V: TRBV27
length: 15
J: TRBJ2-1
D: TRBD2
size: -

DNA: TGTGCCAGCAGTTCAGACCTTTCGCGCTGGGACCACGAGCAGTACTTC
CDR3: CASSSDLSRWDHEQYF
V: TRBV28
length: 16
J: TRBJ2-7
D: -
size: once

DNA: TGTGCCAGTAGTATAGCGGTGGCTCGCACAGATACGCAGTATTTT
CDR3: CASSIAVARTDTQYF
V: TRBV19
length: 15
J: TRBJ2-3
D: -
size: -

DNA: TGTGCCAGCAGTTACGTGCAGGGGGCTAACGAAGCTTTCTTT
CDR3: CASSYVQGANEAFF
V: TRBV6-5
length: 14
J: TRBJ1-1
D: TRBD1
size: -

DNA: TGCGCCAGCAGTGACCGGGCCTCGAAGGGAAAACTGTTTTTT
CDR3: CASSDRASKGKLFF
V: TRBV10-1
length: 14
J: TRBJ1-4
D: -
size: -

DNA: TGTGCCAGCAGTTTACTCGGATACGAGCAGTACTTC
CDR3: CASSLLGYEQYF
V: TRBV27
length: 12
J: TRBJ2-7
D: -
size: -

DNA: TGTGCCAGCAGTTACGGGACGGATACCTACGAGCAGTACTTC
CDR3: CASSYGTDTYEQYF
V: TRBV6-5
length: 14
J: TRBJ2-7
D: -
size: -

DNA: TGTGCCAGCAGCTTGGGACAAGTGCAGTACTTC
CDR3: CASSLGQVQYF
V: TRBV5-6
length: 11
J: TRBJ2-7
D: -
size: -

DNA: TGCAGCGTTATGGGCGGGAGGTCGAATGAGCAGTTCTTC
CDR3: CSVMGGRSNEQFF
V: TRBV29-1
length: 13
J: TRBJ2-1
D: TRBD2
size: -

DNA: TGTGCCAGCAGTCCAGGGACTAGCGGGAGAAATGAGCAGTTCTTC
CDR3: CASSPGTSGRNEQFF
V: TRBV27
length: 15
J: TRBJ2-1
D: TRBD2
size: -

DNA: TGCGCCAGCAGCTTGTCTGGGGTCGAGCAGTACTTC
CDR3: CASSLSGVEQYF
V: TRBV5-1
length: 12
J: TRBJ2-7
D: -
size: -

DNA: TGTGCCAGCAGTGACAAGGGGGCCGCCGGGGAGCTGTTTTTT
CDR3: CASSDKGAAGELFF
V: TRBV6-4
length: 14
J: TRBJ2-2
D: TRBD1
size: -

DNA: TGCGCCAGCAGCCAAGATTCTTACAGGGCTGGCACAGATACGCAGTATTTT
CDR3: CASSQDSYRAGTDTQYF
V: TRBV4-1
length: 17
J: TRBJ2-3
D: -
size: hyperexpanded

DNA: TGCGTCAGCAGCTTCCAGGGAATGGATGGCTACACCTTC
CDR3: CVSSFQGMDGYTF
V: TRBV5-1
length: 13
J: TRBJ1-2
D: -
size: -

DNA: TGCGCCAGCCTTCAGGGTCACACTGAAGCTTTCTTT
CDR3: CASLQGHTEAFF
V: TRBV10-2
length: 12
J: TRBJ1-1
D: -
size: -

DNA: TGCGCCAGCAGCCCCGTTGGACCGGCTTACGAGCAGTACTTC
CDR3: CASSPVGPAYEQYF
V: TRBV4-1
length: 14
J: TRBJ2-7
D: -
size: once

DNA: TGTGCCAGCAGTTCGGGACAGGGAGGAGGCTACACCTTC
CDR3: CASSSGQGGGYTF
V: TRBV28
length: 13
J: TRBJ1-2
D: TRBD1
size: once

DNA: TGTGCCAGCTCCCCCAGGACAGCGAACACTGAAGCTTTCTTT
CDR3: CASSPRTANTEAFF
V: TRBV27
length: 14
J: TRBJ1-1
D: -
size: -